Listed below are T cell receptor beta chains from one sample, sequenced in a study of Ad26.COV2.S vaccination and SARS-CoV-2 variants. Here immunoSEQ multiplex PCR was the method, and the copy in TCRdb shows in-frame clones only, minus some. The sample has a few hundred thousand clones, around 89% seen once. Sequencing used peripheral blood, obtained in a trial of Ad26.COV2.S vaccine versus placebo. Every receptor here comes from a person aged 18-60 years who received the Ad26.COV2.S COVID-19 vaccine or a placebo. CDR3s include the opening cysteine and the closing phenylalanine or tryptophan. A D gene is named only where the DNA matches it firmly. The size entry is marked missing in some rows and otherwise reads once, few, many or a size class.

v_gene: TRBV7-9; abundance: once; j_gene: TRBJ1-2; d_gene: NA; CDR3nt: TGTGCCAGCAGCTTTGTGGTTAACTATGGCTACACCTTC; CDR3aa: CASSFVVNYGYTF
v_gene: TRBV2; abundance: NA; j_gene: TRBJ1-6; d_gene: TRBD1; CDR3nt: TGTGCCAGCAGTGAACGGGACAGCAGCTCCTATAATTCACCCCTCCACTTT; CDR3aa: CASSERDSSSYNSPLHF
v_gene: TRBV2; abundance: once; j_gene: TRBJ1-2; d_gene: NA; CDR3nt: TGTGCCAGCAGTGAGGTGAGAGGCTATGGCTACACCTTC; CDR3aa: CASSEVRGYGYTF
v_gene: TRBV7-6; abundance: NA; j_gene: TRBJ1-6; d_gene: NA; CDR3nt: TGTGCCAGCAGCTTTAATCCTCCGGGGAATTCACCCCTCCACTTT; CDR3aa: CASSFNPPGNSPLHF
v_gene: TRBV13; abundance: NA; j_gene: TRBJ1-4; d_gene: TRBD1; CDR3nt: TGTGCCAGCAGCCTAGACAGGGGGCAGGAACTGTTTTTT; CDR3aa: CASSLDRGQELFF
v_gene: TRBV6-5; abundance: NA; j_gene: TRBJ2-2; d_gene: NA; CDR3nt: TGTGCCAGCAGGGCCATCTCGGGGACCGGGGAGCTGTTTTTT; CDR3aa: CASRAISGTGELFF
v_gene: TRBV24-1; abundance: NA; j_gene: TRBJ2-3; d_gene: TRBD1; CDR3nt: TGTGCCACCAGTGACCCGGGACAGAGATTCACAGATACGCAGTATTTT; CDR3aa: CATSDPGQRFTDTQYF
v_gene: TRBV6-2/TRBV6-3; abundance: few; j_gene: TRBJ2-2; d_gene: TRBD2; CDR3nt: TGTGCCAGCAGCTCTAGCGGGGGAGGAACCGGGGAGCTGTTTTTT; CDR3aa: CASSSSGGGTGELFF
v_gene: TRBV18; abundance: NA; j_gene: TRBJ1-2; d_gene: NA; CDR3nt: TGTGCCAGCTCAATGCCCAGGGGACAAGCTAACTATGGCTACACCTTC; CDR3aa: CASSMPRGQANYGYTF
v_gene: TRBV4-1; abundance: once; j_gene: TRBJ1-5; d_gene: TRBD1; CDR3nt: TGCGCCAGCAGCCAAGATTGGCAGGGGGGTGCCCGCAATCAGCCCCAGCATTTT; CDR3aa: CASSQDWQGGARNQPQHF
v_gene: TRBV4-3; abundance: NA; j_gene: TRBJ2-7; d_gene: TRBD1; CDR3nt: TGCGCCAGCAGCCAAGGAAGGGACAGGGGCCTATACGAGCAGTACTTC; CDR3aa: CASSQGRDRGLYEQYF
v_gene: TRBV19; abundance: once; j_gene: TRBJ2-5; d_gene: TRBD1; CDR3nt: TGTGCCAGTGGACAGGGGATGACCCAGTACTTC; CDR3aa: CASGQGMTQYF
v_gene: TRBV12-3/TRBV12-4; abundance: NA; j_gene: TRBJ1-1; d_gene: TRBD1; CDR3nt: TGTGCCAGCAGCCCCAGGGGGAGGACTGAAGCTTTCTTT; CDR3aa: CASSPRGRTEAFF
v_gene: TRBV9; abundance: NA; j_gene: TRBJ1-3; d_gene: TRBD1; CDR3nt: TGTGCCAGCAGCCCTCGGACAGGGAGGTCTGGAAACACCATATATTTT; CDR3aa: CASSPRTGRSGNTIYF
v_gene: TRBV2; abundance: NA; j_gene: TRBJ1-4; d_gene: NA; CDR3nt: TGTGCCAGCAGTGATCGGCATGCAACTAATGAAAAACTGTTTTTT; CDR3aa: CASSDRHATNEKLFF
v_gene: TRBV19; abundance: NA; j_gene: TRBJ1-1; d_gene: NA; CDR3nt: TGTGCCAGTTTAGCCCTGAACACTGAAGCTTTCTTT; CDR3aa: CASLALNTEAFF
v_gene: TRBV14; abundance: NA; j_gene: TRBJ2-5; d_gene: NA; CDR3nt: TGTGCCAGCAGCCAAGAGGGAACAGGGTTCCAAGAGACCCAGTACTTC; CDR3aa: CASSQEGTGFQETQYF
v_gene: TRBV9; abundance: NA; j_gene: TRBJ1-2; d_gene: NA; CDR3nt: TGTGCCAGCAGCGCTCATCAGGACAGCTATGGCTACACCTTC; CDR3aa: CASSAHQDSYGYTF
v_gene: TRBV30; abundance: NA; j_gene: TRBJ2-5; d_gene: TRBD2; CDR3nt: TGTGCCTCGGGGACTAGCGGGGGTTCACAAGAGACCCAGTACTTC; CDR3aa: CASGTSGGSQETQYF
v_gene: TRBV6-2/TRBV6-3; abundance: NA; j_gene: TRBJ1-6; d_gene: NA; CDR3nt: TGTGCCAGCAGTTACGTGTCGGCCCGCCTCCAAATTCCCCTCCACTTT; CDR3aa: CASSYVSARLQIPLHF
v_gene: TRBV29-1; abundance: NA; j_gene: TRBJ1-1; d_gene: NA; CDR3nt: TGCAGCGTTGAAGGGGCTGAAGCTTTCTTT; CDR3aa: CSVEGAEAFF
v_gene: TRBV6-6; abundance: NA; j_gene: TRBJ2-3; d_gene: NA; CDR3nt: TGTGCCAGCAGTAGCGGTAGGGGAATGTCCTCAGATACGCAGTATTTT; CDR3aa: CASSSGRGMSSDTQYF
v_gene: TRBV27; abundance: NA; j_gene: TRBJ1-3; d_gene: NA; CDR3nt: TGTGCCAGCAGTTTATCACACAGTTCTGGAAACACCATATATTTT; CDR3aa: CASSLSHSSGNTIYF
v_gene: TRBV7-9; abundance: NA; j_gene: TRBJ2-1; d_gene: NA; CDR3nt: TGTGCCAGCAGCTTAGAAAGGTTCCCCTCCTACAATGAGCAGTTCTTC; CDR3aa: CASSLERFPSYNEQFF
v_gene: TRBV7-9; abundance: few; j_gene: TRBJ2-1; d_gene: NA; CDR3nt: TGTGCCAGCAGCTTAGACTCCTACAATGAGCAGTTCTTC; CDR3aa: CASSLDSYNEQFF
v_gene: TRBV27; abundance: NA; j_gene: TRBJ1-2; d_gene: TRBD1; CDR3nt: TGTGCCAGCAGTTTAGTGGCAGGGGGTATCGGTGGCTACACCTTC; CDR3aa: CASSLVAGGIGGYTF
v_gene: TRBV15; abundance: NA; j_gene: TRBJ1-3; d_gene: NA; CDR3nt: TGTGCCACCAGCAGAGAGGTAGGGCTTGGAAACACCATATATTTT; CDR3aa: CATSREVGLGNTIYF
v_gene: TRBV30; abundance: NA; j_gene: TRBJ1-1; d_gene: NA; CDR3nt: TGTGCCTGGAGTGTACCCACAGGGTGGGGTGGTCGTGAAGCTTTCTTT; CDR3aa: CAWSVPTGWGGREAFF
v_gene: TRBV15; abundance: NA; j_gene: TRBJ2-5; d_gene: NA; CDR3nt: TGTGCCACCAGCAGAGGACGCAGGGCGGAGACCCAGTACTTC; CDR3aa: CATSRGRRAETQYF
v_gene: TRBV30; abundance: NA; j_gene: TRBJ1-1; d_gene: TRBD1; CDR3nt: TGTGCCTGGAGCCAATCGGGACAGGGGACCACTGAAGCTTTCTTT; CDR3aa: CAWSQSGQGTTEAFF
v_gene: TRBV6-5; abundance: NA; j_gene: TRBJ2-3; d_gene: NA; CDR3nt: TGTGCCAGCAGTTACAGGGGCTTCTCCCTCCGAAATACGCAGTATTTT; CDR3aa: CASSYRGFSLRNTQYF
v_gene: TRBV27; abundance: NA; j_gene: TRBJ2-7; d_gene: NA; CDR3nt: TGTGCCAGCACCAAGGGCGTAGGCTACGAGCAGTACTTC; CDR3aa: CASTKGVGYEQYF
v_gene: TRBV5-8; abundance: NA; j_gene: TRBJ1-4; d_gene: NA; CDR3nt: TGTGCCAGCAGCTTGACCCTCTCCGCTGTGGGGGGTGAAAAACTGTTTTTT; CDR3aa: CASSLTLSAVGGEKLFF
v_gene: TRBV7-3; abundance: NA; j_gene: TRBJ2-1; d_gene: NA; CDR3nt: TGTGCCAGCAGCTACGAGAGGCACAATGAGCAGTTCTTC; CDR3aa: CASSYERHNEQFF
v_gene: TRBV24-1; abundance: NA; j_gene: TRBJ2-2; d_gene: NA; CDR3nt: TGTGCCACCAGTGACTCCGGGACCACCGGGGAGCTGTTTTTT; CDR3aa: CATSDSGTTGELFF
v_gene: TRBV5-6; abundance: NA; j_gene: TRBJ1-2; d_gene: NA; CDR3nt: TGTGCCAGCAGCGCCTTACGAGGCTATGGCTACACCTTC; CDR3aa: CASSALRGYGYTF
v_gene: TRBV18; abundance: once; j_gene: TRBJ2-3; d_gene: NA; CDR3nt: TGTGCCAGCTCAACGGGACAAACTGGGGATACGCAGTATTTT; CDR3aa: CASSTGQTGDTQYF
v_gene: TRBV29-1; abundance: NA; j_gene: TRBJ2-2; d_gene: TRBD1; CDR3nt: TGCAGGCCCGGGACAGGGTCCACCGGGGAGCTGTTTTTT; CDR3aa: CRPGTGSTGELFF
v_gene: TRBV6-5; abundance: NA; j_gene: TRBJ1-3; d_gene: NA; CDR3nt: TGTGCCAGCAGAAAGACGCACCGAACTGGAAACACCATATATTTT; CDR3aa: CASRKTHRTGNTIYF
v_gene: TRBV7-8; abundance: few; j_gene: TRBJ1-6; d_gene: TRBD1; CDR3nt: TGTGCCAGCAGCTGGGGACAGGGGGCGAATAATTCACCCCTCCACTTT; CDR3aa: CASSWGQGANNSPLHF
v_gene: TRBV19; abundance: NA; j_gene: TRBJ1-5; d_gene: TRBD1; CDR3nt: TGTGCCAGTAGTAGGGGACAGCGGCCCCAGCATTTT; CDR3aa: CASSRGQRPQHF
v_gene: TRBV5-4; abundance: NA; j_gene: TRBJ2-7; d_gene: TRBD2; CDR3nt: TGTGCCAGCAGCTGGCCGACTAGCGGAGATTACGAGCAGTACTTC; CDR3aa: CASSWPTSGDYEQYF